This TCR beta chain emerged from a study of T cell responses to AZD1222 COVID-19 vaccine. About the research overall: Pooling of second doses given at about 4 or about 12 weeks was done.

This CDR3 is 15 amino acids long. Trimming shortened V by 7 bases and J by 7 bases, and 20 bases separated the two germline ends. Germline assignment: CDR1 MNHEY and CDR2 SMNVEV (reference sequence). A remark on this clone: Antigen specificity is unknown.

Only in-frame clones appear in the TCRdb table, and some are missing; sequencing was by immunoSEQ multiplex PCR. The sample records about 180,000 clones, approximately 86% being singletons. General study findings and limits: Researchers took repertoire samples only after the peak T cell response had come. Spike-specific TCRs gained breadth and depth after people received two AZD1222 doses. White British ancestry dominated among donors, who included more females, and clonal diversity was possibly underestimated.

This sequence joins TRBV27 and TRBJ1-5; the D gene is possibly TRBD1 (5 bases). The material was peripheral blood, obtained on day 0 of AZD1222 vaccination. The TCR comes from an adult in good health. Here the CDR3 DNA reads TGTGCCAGCACCACCTCCGGGACCGCGGGCCAGCCCCAGCATTTT. Amino acid sequence: CASTTSGTAGQPQHF.